A selection of T cell receptor beta chains follows, all from one sample in a study of T cell repertoires in cytomegalovirus infection. TCRdb used MiXCR to reprocess the reads, holding one entry per CDR3 protein. The sample yields hundreds of thousands of distinct CDR3 sequences, around 24% seen once. The sequenced material came from CD8+ T cells from PBMCs. The receptors shown here come from a human donor in good health (CMV status not recorded). Some clones in this sample may be carry-over from other donors' samples. Both conserved end residues are part of each CDR3. D genes are given only for firm matches. Size tells how often a clone was seen (once, few, many) or the class of an expanded clone, and some rows leave it out.

J: TRBJ2-1
size: -
V: TRBV12-3/TRBV12-4
length: 15
D: TRBD1
CDR3: CASSLWQGVDNEQFF
DNA: TGTGCCAGCAGTTTGTGGCAGGGGGTCGACAATGAGCAGTTCTTC

J: TRBJ2-5
size: -
V: TRBV28
length: 15
D: TRBD2
CDR3: CASSFPSGAEETQYF
DNA: TGTGCCAGCAGTTTCCCTAGCGGGGCCGAAGAGACCCAGTACTTC

J: TRBJ2-5
size: -
V: TRBV5-1
length: 11
D: -
CDR3: CASPRGETQYF
DNA: TGCGCCAGCCCAAGGGGAGAGACCCAGTACTTC

J: TRBJ1-1
size: few
V: TRBV2
length: 14
D: -
CDR3: CASTQDFVYTEAFF
DNA: TGTGCCAGCACCCAAGATTTTGTATACACTGAAGCTTTCTTT

J: TRBJ2-1
size: few
V: TRBV6-4
length: 15
D: TRBD2
CDR3: CASSDGAGGSNEQFF
DNA: TGTGCCAGCAGTGACGGGGCGGGGGGAAGCAATGAGCAGTTCTTC

J: TRBJ2-7
size: many
V: TRBV7-2
length: 15
D: TRBD1
CDR3: CASSPTGTGRYEQYF
DNA: TGTGCCAGCAGCCCAACCGGGACAGGGAGGTACGAGCAGTACTTC

J: TRBJ2-5
size: few
V: TRBV20-1
length: 18
D: TRBD2
CDR3: CSDPPSGLASFIQETQYF
DNA: TGCAGTGATCCGCCCTCGGGACTAGCCTCCTTTATCCAAGAGACCCAGTACTTC

J: TRBJ1-2
size: few
V: TRBV7-2
length: 16
D: -
CDR3: CASSPSPGGAGYGYTF
DNA: TGTGCCAGCAGCCCATCCCCGGGGGGCGCGGGTTATGGCTACACCTTC

J: TRBJ1-5
size: few
V: TRBV4-1
length: 15
D: -
CDR3: CASSQDGDFNQPQHF
DNA: TGCGCCAGCAGCCAAGACGGGGACTTCAATCAGCCCCAGCATTTT

J: TRBJ1-1
size: -
V: TRBV7-9
length: 15
D: -
CDR3: CASSKPKGMNTEAFF
DNA: TGTGCCAGCAGCAAACCTAAGGGGATGAACACTGAAGCTTTCTTT

J: TRBJ1-2
size: once
V: TRBV6-5
length: 15
D: -
CDR3: CASSTGGTAVYGYTF
DNA: TGTGCCAGCAGTACTGGCGGGACCGCGGTCTATGGCTACACCTTC

J: TRBJ1-3
size: -
V: TRBV9
length: 18
D: -
CDR3: CASSLSPPGPFSGNTIYF
DNA: TGTGCCAGCAGCCTAAGTCCACCGGGACCTTTCTCTGGAAACACCATATATTTT

J: TRBJ2-4
size: many
V: TRBV7-9
length: 15
D: -
CDR3: CASSSGPRAKNIQYF
DNA: TGTGCCAGCAGCTCGGGGCCGCGGGCCAAAAACATTCAGTACTTC

J: TRBJ1-1
size: many
V: TRBV4-3
length: 15
D: -
CDR3: CASSQGAAVWTEAFF
DNA: TGCGCCAGCAGCCAAGGCGCGGCAGTATGGACTGAAGCTTTCTTT

J: TRBJ2-1
size: -
V: TRBV24-1
length: 19
D: TRBD2
CDR3: CATSDSRTSGPPTYNEQFF
DNA: TGTGCCACCAGTGATTCGCGGACTAGCGGGCCCCCCACCTACAATGAGCAGTTCTTC

J: TRBJ1-6
size: -
V: TRBV7-4
length: 15
D: TRBD1
CDR3: CASSFQGALGSPLHF
DNA: TGTGCCAGCAGCTTTCAGGGGGCTCTGGGTTCACCCCTCCACTTT

J: TRBJ2-5
size: few
V: TRBV18
length: 15
D: -
CDR3: CASSPPGGPQETQYF
DNA: TGTGCCAGCTCACCCCCTGGCGGGCCCCAAGAGACCCAGTACTTC

J: TRBJ2-1
size: -
V: TRBV20-1
length: 16
D: TRBD2
CDR3: CSAKTSGMSSYNEQFF
DNA: TGCAGTGCTAAGACTAGCGGGATGAGCTCCTACAATGAGCAGTTCTTC

J: TRBJ2-1
size: few
V: TRBV12-3/TRBV12-4
length: 15
D: -
CDR3: CASSQTQGPYNEQFF
DNA: TGTGCCAGCAGTCAGACACAGGGCCCTTACAATGAGCAGTTCTTC

J: TRBJ2-1
size: many
V: TRBV7-9
length: 17
D: TRBD1
CDR3: CASSLAGTGAIYNEQFF
DNA: TGTGCCAGCAGCTTAGCGGGGACAGGAGCTATCTACAATGAGCAGTTCTTC

J: TRBJ2-6
size: many
V: TRBV7-9
length: 19
D: -
CDR3: CASSLGWQGERSGANVLTF
DNA: TGTGCCAGCAGCTTAGGATGGCAGGGAGAACGCTCTGGGGCCAACGTCCTGACTTTC

J: TRBJ1-5
size: many
V: TRBV19
length: 12
D: -
CDR3: CASSAPWQPQHF
DNA: TGTGCCAGTAGTGCTCCATGGCAGCCCCAGCATTTT

J: TRBJ1-1
size: -
V: TRBV6-5
length: 15
D: -
CDR3: CASSYSRAGSTEAFF
DNA: TGTGCCAGCAGTTACTCGAGGGCAGGGAGCACTGAAGCTTTCTTT